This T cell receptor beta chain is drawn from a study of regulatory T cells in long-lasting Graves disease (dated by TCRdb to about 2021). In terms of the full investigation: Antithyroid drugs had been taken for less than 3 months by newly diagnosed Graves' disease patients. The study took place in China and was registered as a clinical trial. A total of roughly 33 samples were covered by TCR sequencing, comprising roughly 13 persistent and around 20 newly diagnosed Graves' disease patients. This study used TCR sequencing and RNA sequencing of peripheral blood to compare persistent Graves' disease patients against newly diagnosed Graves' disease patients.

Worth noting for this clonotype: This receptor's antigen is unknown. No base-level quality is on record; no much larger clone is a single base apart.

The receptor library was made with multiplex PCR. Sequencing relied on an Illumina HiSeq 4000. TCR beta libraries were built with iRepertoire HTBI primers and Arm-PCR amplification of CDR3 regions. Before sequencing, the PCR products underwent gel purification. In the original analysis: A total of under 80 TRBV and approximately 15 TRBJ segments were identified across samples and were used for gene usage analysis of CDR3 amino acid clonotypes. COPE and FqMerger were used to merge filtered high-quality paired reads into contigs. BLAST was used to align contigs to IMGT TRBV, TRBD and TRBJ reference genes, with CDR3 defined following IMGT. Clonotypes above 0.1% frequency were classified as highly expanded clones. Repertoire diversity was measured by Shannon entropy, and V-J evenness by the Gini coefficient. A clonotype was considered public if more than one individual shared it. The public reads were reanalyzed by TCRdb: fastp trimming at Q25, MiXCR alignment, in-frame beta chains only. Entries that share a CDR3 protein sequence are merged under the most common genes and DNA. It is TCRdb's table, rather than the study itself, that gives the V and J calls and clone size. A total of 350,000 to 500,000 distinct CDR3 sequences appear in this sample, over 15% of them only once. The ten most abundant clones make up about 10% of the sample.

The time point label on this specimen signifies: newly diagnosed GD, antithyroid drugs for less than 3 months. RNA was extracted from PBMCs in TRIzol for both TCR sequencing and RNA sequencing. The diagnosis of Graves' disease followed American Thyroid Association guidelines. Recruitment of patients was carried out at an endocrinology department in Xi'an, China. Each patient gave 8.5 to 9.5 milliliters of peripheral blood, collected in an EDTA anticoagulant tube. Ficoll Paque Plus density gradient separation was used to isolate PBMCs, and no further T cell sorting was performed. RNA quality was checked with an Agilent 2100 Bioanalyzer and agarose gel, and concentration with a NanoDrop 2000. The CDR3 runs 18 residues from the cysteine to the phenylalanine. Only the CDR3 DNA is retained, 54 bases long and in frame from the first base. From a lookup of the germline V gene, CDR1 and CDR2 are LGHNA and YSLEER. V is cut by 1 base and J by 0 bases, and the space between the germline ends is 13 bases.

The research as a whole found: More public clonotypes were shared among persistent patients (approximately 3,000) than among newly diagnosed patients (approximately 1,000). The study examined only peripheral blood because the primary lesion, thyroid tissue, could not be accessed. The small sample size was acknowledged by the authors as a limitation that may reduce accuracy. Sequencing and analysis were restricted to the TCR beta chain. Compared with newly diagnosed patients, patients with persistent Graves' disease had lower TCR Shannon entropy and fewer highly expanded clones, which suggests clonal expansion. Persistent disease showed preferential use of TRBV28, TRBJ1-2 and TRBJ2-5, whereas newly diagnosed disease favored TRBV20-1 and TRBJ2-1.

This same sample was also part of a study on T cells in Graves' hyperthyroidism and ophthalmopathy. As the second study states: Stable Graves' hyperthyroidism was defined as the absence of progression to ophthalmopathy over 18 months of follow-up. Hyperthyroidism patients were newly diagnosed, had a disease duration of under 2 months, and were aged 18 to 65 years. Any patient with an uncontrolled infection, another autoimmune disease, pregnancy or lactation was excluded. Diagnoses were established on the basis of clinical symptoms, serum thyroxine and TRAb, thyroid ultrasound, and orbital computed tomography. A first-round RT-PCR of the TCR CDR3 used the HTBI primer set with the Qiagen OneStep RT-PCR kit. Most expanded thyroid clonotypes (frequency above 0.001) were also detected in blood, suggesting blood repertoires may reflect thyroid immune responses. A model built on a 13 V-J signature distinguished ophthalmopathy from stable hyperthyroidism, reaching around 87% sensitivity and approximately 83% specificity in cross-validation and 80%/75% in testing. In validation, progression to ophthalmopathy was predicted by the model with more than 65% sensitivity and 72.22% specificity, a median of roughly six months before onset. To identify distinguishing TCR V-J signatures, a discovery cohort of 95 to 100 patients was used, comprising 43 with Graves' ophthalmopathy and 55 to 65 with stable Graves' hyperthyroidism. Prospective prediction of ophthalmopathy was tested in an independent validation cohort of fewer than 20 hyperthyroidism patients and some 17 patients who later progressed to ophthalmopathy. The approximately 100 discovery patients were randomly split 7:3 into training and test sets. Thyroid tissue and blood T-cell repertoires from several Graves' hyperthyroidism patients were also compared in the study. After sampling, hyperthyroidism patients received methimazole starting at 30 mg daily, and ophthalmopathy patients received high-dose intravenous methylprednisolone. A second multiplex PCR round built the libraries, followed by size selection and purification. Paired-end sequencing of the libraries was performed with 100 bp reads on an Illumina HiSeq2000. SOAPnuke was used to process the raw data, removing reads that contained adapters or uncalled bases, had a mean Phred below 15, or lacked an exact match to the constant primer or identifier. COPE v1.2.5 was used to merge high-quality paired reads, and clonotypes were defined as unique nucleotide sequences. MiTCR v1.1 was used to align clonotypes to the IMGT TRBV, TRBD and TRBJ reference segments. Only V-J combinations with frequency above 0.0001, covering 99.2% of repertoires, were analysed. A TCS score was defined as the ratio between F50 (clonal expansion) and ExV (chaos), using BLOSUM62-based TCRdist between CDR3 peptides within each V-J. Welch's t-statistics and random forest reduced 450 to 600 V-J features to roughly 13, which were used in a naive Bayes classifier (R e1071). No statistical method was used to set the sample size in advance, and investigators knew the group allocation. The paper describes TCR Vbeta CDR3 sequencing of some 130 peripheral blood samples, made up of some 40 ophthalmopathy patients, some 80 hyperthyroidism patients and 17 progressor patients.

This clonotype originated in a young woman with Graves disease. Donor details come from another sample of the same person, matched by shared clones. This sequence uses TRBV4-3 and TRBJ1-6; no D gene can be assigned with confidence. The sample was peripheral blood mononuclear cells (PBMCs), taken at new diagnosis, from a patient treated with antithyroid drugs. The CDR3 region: CASSQVGLGFSYNSPLHF. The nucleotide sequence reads TGCGCCAGCAGCCAAGTGGGCCTAGGATTCTCCTATAATTCACCCCTCCACTTT.